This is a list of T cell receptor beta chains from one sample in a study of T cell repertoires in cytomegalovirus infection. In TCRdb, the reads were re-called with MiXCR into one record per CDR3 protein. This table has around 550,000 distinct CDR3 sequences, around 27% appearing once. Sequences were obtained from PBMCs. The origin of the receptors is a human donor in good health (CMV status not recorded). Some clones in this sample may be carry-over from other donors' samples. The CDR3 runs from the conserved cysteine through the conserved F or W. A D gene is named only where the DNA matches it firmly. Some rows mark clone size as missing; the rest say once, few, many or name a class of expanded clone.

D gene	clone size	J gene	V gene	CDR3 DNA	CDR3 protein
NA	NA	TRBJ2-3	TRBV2	TGTGCCAGCAGTGAAGGTAGCACAGATACGCAGTATTTT	CASSEGSTDTQYF
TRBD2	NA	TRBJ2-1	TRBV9	TGTGCCAGCAGCGTAGTTACTAGCGGGAGAGTCGGGCAGTTCTTC	CASSVVTSGRVGQFF
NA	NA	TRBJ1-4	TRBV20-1	TGCAGTGCTTCGGTTCCAACTAATGAAAAACTGTTTTTT	CSASVPTNEKLFF
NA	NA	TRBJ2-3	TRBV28	TGTGCCAGCAGTTCGGACGCCTACACAGATACGCAGTATTTT	CASSSDAYTDTQYF
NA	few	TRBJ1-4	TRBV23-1	TGCGCCAGCAGTCAATCCTTCGGCAGGTGGACTAATGAAAAACTGTTTTTT	CASSQSFGRWTNEKLFF
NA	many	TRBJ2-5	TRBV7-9	TGTGCCAGCAGCTCAGTGGTCGGAGAGACCCAGTACTTC	CASSSVVGETQYF
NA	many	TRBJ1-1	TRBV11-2	TGTGCCAGCAGCTTAGTTCGATTTGAACGGGGGGCGACCACTGAAGCTTTCTTT	CASSLVRFERGATTEAFF
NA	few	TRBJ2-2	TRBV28	TGTGCCAGCAGTTTCCGGGTCGGCGGAAGTCCCAGGGTTACCGGGGAGCTGTTTTTT	CASSFRVGGSPRVTGELFF
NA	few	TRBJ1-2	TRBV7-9	TGTGCCAGCAGCTTCACCGGGACACCGATTGGCTACACCTTC	CASSFTGTPIGYTF
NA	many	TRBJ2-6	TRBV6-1	TGTGCCAGCAGTGAAGGAGATGGGTCCGGGGCCAACGTCCTGACTTTC	CASSEGDGSGANVLTF
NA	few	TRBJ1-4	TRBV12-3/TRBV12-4	TGTGCCAGCACCTTAGGAACAGGGAAGCAAAAACTGTTTTTT	CASTLGTGKQKLFF
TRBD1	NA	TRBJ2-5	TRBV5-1	TGCGCCAGCAGCCCACCGACAGGGGCGCAAGAGACCCAGTACTTC	CASSPPTGAQETQYF
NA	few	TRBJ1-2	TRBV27	TGTGCCAGCAGTTTGCGGGGATACTATGGCTACACCTTC	CASSLRGYYGYTF
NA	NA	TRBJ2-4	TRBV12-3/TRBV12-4	TGTGCCACCACGTCTCAGGAGGCCAAAAACATTCAGTACTTC	CATTSQEAKNIQYF
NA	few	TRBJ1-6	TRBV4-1	TGCGCCAGCAGCCAAGATGAGGCCGAGGGGGTCTATAATTCACCCCTCCACTTT	CASSQDEAEGVYNSPLHF
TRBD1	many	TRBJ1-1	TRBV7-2	TGTGCCAGCAGCAGACAGGGGATGAACACTGAAGCTTTCTTT	CASSRQGMNTEAFF
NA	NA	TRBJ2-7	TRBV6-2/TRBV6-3	TGTGCCGGAGAGGGAGACCGCTGTTCCTACGAGCAGTACTTC	CAGEGDRCSYEQYF
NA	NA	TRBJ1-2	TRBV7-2	TGTGCCAGCAGCCCTCTCCTAGGGGGGCGGAGGACCTCTAACTATGGCTACACCTTC	CASSPLLGGRRTSNYGYTF
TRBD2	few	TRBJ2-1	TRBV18	TGTGCCAGCCAGATACTAGCGGGAGTAGTCAATGAGCAGTTCTTC	CASQILAGVVNEQFF
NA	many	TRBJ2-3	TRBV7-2	TGTGCCAGCAGTCAGGGGTCCGCAGATACGCAGTATTTT	CASSQGSADTQYF
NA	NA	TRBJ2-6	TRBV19	TGTGCCAGTAGTATCAGTCTGGATGGGGCCAACGTCCTGACTTTC	CASSISLDGANVLTF
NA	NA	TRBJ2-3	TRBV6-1	TGTGCCAGCAGATTAGCGGAATCTAGCACAGATACGCAGTATTTT	CASRLAESSTDTQYF
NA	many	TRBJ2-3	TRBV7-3	TGTGCCAGCAGCCTCCAAGCCGGGGACTCGGATACGCAGTATTTT	CASSLQAGDSDTQYF
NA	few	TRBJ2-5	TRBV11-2	TGTGCCAGCAGCTTACTAGGGGCCGGGACAACGCAAGAGACCCAGTACTTC	CASSLLGAGTTQETQYF
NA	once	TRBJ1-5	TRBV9	TGTGCCAGCAGCGCCACAGGGAGTGGGGGCAATCAGCCCCAGCATTTT	CASSATGSGGNQPQHF
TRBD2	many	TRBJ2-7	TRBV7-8	TGTGCCAGCAGCTTAGCCCCGAGCGGGGAGATCCTCTCCGAGCAGTACTTC	CASSLAPSGEILSEQYF
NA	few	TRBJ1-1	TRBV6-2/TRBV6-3	TGTGCCAGCAATGACGGTTACACTGAAGCTTTCTTT	CASNDGYTEAFF
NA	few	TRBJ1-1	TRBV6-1	TGTGCCAGCAGTGAAGGGGCACTATGGAACACTGAAGCTTTCTTT	CASSEGALWNTEAFF
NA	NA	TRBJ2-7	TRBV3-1	TGTGCCAGCAGCCAAGACCACGAGCAGTACTTC	CASSQDHEQYF
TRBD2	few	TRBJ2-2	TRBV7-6	TGTGCCAGCAGCTTAAGGCGGGAGGGCCTTGCCGGGGAGCTGTTTTTT	CASSLRREGLAGELFF
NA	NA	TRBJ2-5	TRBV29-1	TGCAGCGTTGTAGGGCTGCGGGACTTAGACGTGGAGACCCAGTACTTC	CSVVGLRDLDVETQYF
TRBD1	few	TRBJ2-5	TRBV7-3	TGTGCCAGCAGCTTAGTGGGACAGGCTACCGAGACCCAGTACTTC	CASSLVGQATETQYF
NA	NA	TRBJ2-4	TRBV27	TGTGCCAGCAGTTTTATACAGGGAGGTCTAAAGCGAAACATTCAGTACTTC	CASSFIQGGLKRNIQYF
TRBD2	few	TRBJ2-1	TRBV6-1	TGTGCCAGCAGAGGGACTAGCGGGAGGTTTGGTGAGCAGTTCTTC	CASRGTSGRFGEQFF
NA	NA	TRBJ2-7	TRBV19	TGTGCCAGTAGTACCCGGGACGGGACCTACGAGCAGTACTTC	CASSTRDGTYEQYF
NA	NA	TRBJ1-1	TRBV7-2	TGTGCCGGCAGCTTTTCCTGGGGACAGAACACTGAAGCTTTCTTT	CAGSFSWGQNTEAFF
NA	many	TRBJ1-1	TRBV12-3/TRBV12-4	TGTGCCAGCAAGGGTCGGGCCACTGAAGCTTTCTTT	CASKGRATEAFF
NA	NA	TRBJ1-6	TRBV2	TGTGCCAGCAGTAAGATACAGGGTGTTGTTTCACCCCTCCACTTT	CASSKIQGVVSPLHF
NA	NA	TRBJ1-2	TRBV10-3	TGTGCCATCAGACCTGGACGGGGAGGTGGCTATGGCTACACCTTC	CAIRPGRGGGYGYTF
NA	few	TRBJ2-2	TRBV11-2	TGTGCCAGCGCGAGACAGCAAAACACCGGGGAGCTGTTTTTT	CASARQQNTGELFF
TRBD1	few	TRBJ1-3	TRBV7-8	TGTGCCAGCAGTTACGGACAGGGGGCAATGAACACCATATATTTT	CASSYGQGAMNTIYF
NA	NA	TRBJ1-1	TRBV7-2	TGTGCCAGCAGGTTATACAAGAACACTGAAGCTTTCTTT	CASRLYKNTEAFF
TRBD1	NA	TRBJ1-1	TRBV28	TGTGCCAGCAGTCTGGTAGGGGACAGGGGGTCGGCTTTCTTT	CASSLVGDRGSAFF
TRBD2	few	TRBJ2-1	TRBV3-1	TGTGCCAGCAGCCAAGTAGCGGGCCCCAATGAGCAGTTCTTC	CASSQVAGPNEQFF
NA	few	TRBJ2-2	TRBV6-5	TGTGCCAGCAGTGGACGGACAGCTCGGGACACCGGGGAGCTGTTTTTT	CASSGRTARDTGELFF
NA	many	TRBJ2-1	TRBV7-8	TGTGCCAGCAGCTTGCCCCGCGGTGAGCAGTTCTTC	CASSLPRGEQFF
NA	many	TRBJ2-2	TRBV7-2	TGTGCCAGCAGCCCCCAACCTTCCAATGCCGGGGAGCTGTTTTTT	CASSPQPSNAGELFF
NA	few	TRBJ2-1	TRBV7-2	TGTGCCAGCAGCCTCGACCCATCCCCTAGTAATGCGCAGTTCTTC	CASSLDPSPSNAQFF
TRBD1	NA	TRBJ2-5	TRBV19	TGTGCCAGTAGACCCCTTGGACAGGGGGGTCAAGAGACCCAGTACTTC	CASRPLGQGGQETQYF
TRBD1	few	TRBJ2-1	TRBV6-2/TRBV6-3	TGTGCCAGCAGTTACTCGAGGGGAGCACAGGGGGCTGAGCAGTTCTTC	CASSYSRGAQGAEQFF
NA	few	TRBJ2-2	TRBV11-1	TGTGCCACCTTGATTACCTACACCGGGGAGCTGTTTTTT	CATLITYTGELFF
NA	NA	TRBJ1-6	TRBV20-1	TGCAGTGCTAGAGGGGCCGGGGGTTATAATTCACCCCTCCACTTT	CSARGAGGYNSPLHF
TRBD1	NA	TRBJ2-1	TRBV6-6	TGTGCCAGCAGGGTCGAGAGACAGGGACCCTTCAATGAGCAGTTCTTC	CASRVERQGPFNEQFF
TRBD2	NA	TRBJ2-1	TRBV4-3	TGCGCCAGCAGCCCCCGGCGGACTAGCGGATCTTACTCCTACAATGAGCAGTTCTTC	CASSPRRTSGSYSYNEQFF
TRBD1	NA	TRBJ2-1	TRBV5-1	TGCGCCAGCAGCTTACGACAGGGAAACAATGAGCAGTTCTTC	CASSLRQGNNEQFF
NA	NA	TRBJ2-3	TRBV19	TGTGCCAGTAGTATGGGGACCCTTTATCCGGATACGCAGTATTTT	CASSMGTLYPDTQYF
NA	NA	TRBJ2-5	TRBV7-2	TGTGCCAGCAGCTTACGGGGCGGGGCAGGGCCCCTCCAAGAGACCCAGTACTTC	CASSLRGGAGPLQETQYF
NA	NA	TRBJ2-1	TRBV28	TGTGGGTCTAGGCGGGGATACAATGAGCAGTTCTTC	CGSRRGYNEQFF
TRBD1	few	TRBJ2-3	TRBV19	TGTGCCAGTAGTACCCGGGACAGGATTAGCACAGATACGCAGTATTTT	CASSTRDRISTDTQYF
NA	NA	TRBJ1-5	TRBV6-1	TGTGCCAGCCATTGGGGGGACGCTTATAGCAATCAGCCCCAGCATTTT	CASHWGDAYSNQPQHF